By frequency in the sample, the clone carrying this T cell receptor beta chain is medium-sized. The target antigen is unknown. Multiplex touch-down PCR with TRB-A/B primers amplified rearranged V-D-J TRB sequences. TCRdb ran MiXCR on the multiplex PCR reads and lists one entry per CDR3 protein. The data hold about 3,200 distinct CDR3 sequences, with about 21% observed a single time. This sample stems from a study of T cell repertoires in aging, cancer and after chemotherapy. Overall study findings and caveats: Lymphoid organ infiltration in hematological cancer patients may impair thymic emigration or peripheral T cell expansion. In each cancer cohort, median generation probability increased across chemotherapy, suggesting thymic output rebounded.

Peripheral blood genomic DNA, not sorted cells or RNA, was the template. The CDR3 is made up of 15 amino acids. V lost 4 bases and J lost 6, with 14 bases in between. Germline CDR1 and CDR2: KGHDR and SFDVKD. The clonotype originates from a human donor with a blood cancer. This chain uses TRBV24-1 with TRBJ2-2; D not certain. The sample taken for sequencing was blood. The CDR3 nucleotides read TGTGCCACCAGTGACCAGACATTGTTTTCCGGGGAGCTGTTTTTT. Residues: CATSDQTLFSGELFF.